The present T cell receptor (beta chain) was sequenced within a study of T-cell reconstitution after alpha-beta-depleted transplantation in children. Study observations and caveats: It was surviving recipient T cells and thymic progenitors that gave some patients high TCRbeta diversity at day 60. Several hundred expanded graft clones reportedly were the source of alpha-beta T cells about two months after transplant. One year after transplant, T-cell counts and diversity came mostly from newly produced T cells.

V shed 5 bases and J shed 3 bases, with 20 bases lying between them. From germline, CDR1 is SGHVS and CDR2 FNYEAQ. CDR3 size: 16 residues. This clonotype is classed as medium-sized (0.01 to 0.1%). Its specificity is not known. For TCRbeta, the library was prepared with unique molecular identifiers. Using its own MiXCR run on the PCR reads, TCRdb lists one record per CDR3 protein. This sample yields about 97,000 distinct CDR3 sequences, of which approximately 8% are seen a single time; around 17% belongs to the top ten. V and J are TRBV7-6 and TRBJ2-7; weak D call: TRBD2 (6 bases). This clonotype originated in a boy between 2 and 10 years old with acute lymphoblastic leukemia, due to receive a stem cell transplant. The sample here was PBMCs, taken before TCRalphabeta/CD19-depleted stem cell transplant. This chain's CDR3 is CASSPLRSSAGYEQYF. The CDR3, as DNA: TGTGCCAGCAGCCCCTTAAGGTCTAGCGCCGGCTACGAGCAGTACTTC. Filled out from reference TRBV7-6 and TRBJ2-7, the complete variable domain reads GAGVSQSPRYKVTKRGQDVALRCDPISGHVSLYWYRQALGQGPEFLTYFNYEAQQDKSGLPNDRFSAERPEGSISTLTIQRTEQRDSAMYRCASSPLRSSAGYEQYFGPGTRLTVT.